The 25 T cell receptor beta chains in this list originate from one sample, sequenced in a study of T cell repertoires in cytomegalovirus infection. MiXCR, applied by TCRdb to the reads, yields one record per CDR3 protein. The top ten hold roughly 10% of the sample, which has almost 500,000 distinct CDR3 sequences, 11% seen once. The sequencing sample was made of PBMCs. These receptors came from a human donor in good health (CMV status not recorded). Some clones in this sample may be carry-over from other donors' samples.

The V call is TRBV9, the J call TRBJ2-5; 8 nucleotides line up with TRBD2. CDR1 SGDLS and CDR2 YYNGEE come from the germline V gene. This CDR3 region has 15 residues. With 10 bases clipped from V and 4 bases from J, the junction kept 15 bases outside the gene matches. The DNA of the CDR3 is TGTGCCGGGTCACTCAGCGGGAGTGTAGGAGAGACCCAGTACTTC. It translates to CAGSLSGSVGETQYF.

This clonotype was found a few times. V gene TRBV12-3 or TRBV12-4 combines with J gene TRBJ2-2; D remains unclear. The CDR3 is made up of 15 amino acids. The V end was cut by 6 bases, the J end by 1 base, with 12 bases between. The CDR3 DNA reads as TGTGCCAGCAGCCCTTATACCGGGAACACCGGGGAGCTGTTTTTT. Amino acid sequence: CASSPYTGNTGELFF.

This clonotype was observed many times. The rearrangement links TRBV7-2 to TRBJ2-5; TRBD2 might be the D (6 bases). In germline, CDR1 is SGHTA, CDR2 FQGNSA. CDR3 size: 15 residues. V lost 2 bases to trimming and J lost 5 bases, with 15 bases between them. CDR3 residues: CASSLRAGIGETQYF. The CDR3 DNA sequence: TGTGCCAGCAGCTTACGGGCGGGGATCGGGGAGACCCAGTACTTC.

The chain employs TRBV12-3 or TRBV12-4 and TRBJ1-1, with a tentative D call TRBD1 (6 bases). The V gene lost 4 bases and the J gene lost 1 base, with 16 bases spanning the gap. This CDR3 contains 16 residues. CDR3 coding DNA: TGTGCCAGCAGTTCGGAGTCTGGACAGCCGAACACTGAAGCTTTCTTT. This codes for CASSSESGQPNTEAFF.

Ten or more counts support this clonotype. The chain uses TRBV10-3 and TRBJ2-5, with 11 bases aligning to TRBD2. The germline V gene has CDR1 ENHRY and CDR2 SYGVKD. CDR3 length equals 16 residues. V shed 4 bases and J 1 base; nucleotides not matched to a gene: 5. The CDR3 DNA reads as TGTGCCATCAGTGCCCAACTAGCGGGAGCCCAAGAGACCCAGTACTTC. Its translation: CAISAQLAGAQETQYF.

This clonotype was detected ten times or more. This sequence joins TRBV11-3 and TRBJ2-1; 10 nucleotides line up with TRBD2. Germline V lookup: CDR1 SGHNT, CDR2 YENEEA. This CDR3 is 15 amino acids long. Trimming at V came to 5 bases and at J to 8 bases, leaving 9 bases not matched to a gene. Here the CDR3 DNA reads TGTGCCAGCAGCAAATCTAGCGGGAGAGACGATGAGCAGTTCTTC. Encoded protein: CASSKSSGRDDEQFF.

This clonotype was seen repeatedly, ten times or more. The chain is built from TRBV19 and TRBJ2-7; D remains unclear. Between the trimmed V and J ends, which lost 5 bases and 3 bases, there was a span of 14 bases. Germline CDR1 reads LNHDA; CDR2 reads SQIVND (reference sequence). The CDR3 loop spans 14 amino acids. Here the CDR3 reads CASSGDPASYEQYF. CDR3 coding DNA: TGTGCCAGTAGTGGTGACCCTGCGAGCTACGAGCAGTACTTC.

This clonotype turned up a few times. The gene calls are TRBV20-1 and TRBJ2-1; possibly TRBD1 for D (5 bases). V lost 3 bases and J 0 bases, leaving 15 bases between the germline ends. Germline V gene lookup returns CDR1 DFQATT and CDR2 SNEGSKA (reference sequence). The length of the CDR3 is 16 residues. Written as DNA, the CDR3 is TGCAGTGCTAGGCAAGCAGGGTCCCCCTCCTACAATGAGCAGTTCTTC. It encodes CSARQAGSPSYNEQFF.

The chain joins TRBV7-9 to TRBJ1-3, with no clear D. The CDR3 length is 11 residues. V dropped 4 bases and J dropped 6 bases, with 4 bases sitting between them. The germline CDR1 and CDR2 sequences are SEHNR and FQNEAQ (reference sequence). For the CDR3, the DNA is TGTGCCAGCAGCTCTATAAACACCATATATTTT. Translated, it gives CASSSINTIYF.

There are many counts of this clonotype. The chain joins TRBV7-8 to TRBJ1-2, with D unclear. V dropped 3 bases and J dropped 2 bases, with 7 bases sitting between them. Germline loops: CDR1 SGHVS, CDR2 FQNEAQ. The CDR3 is 13 amino acids. The CDR3 DNA sequence: TGTGCCAGCAGCTTTCAGAGAAACTATGGCTACACCTTC. As protein: CASSFQRNYGYTF.

This clonotype was counted at least ten times. This chain connects TRBV6-1 to TRBJ2-1, with TRBD2 identical over 11 bases. V was clipped by 4 bases and J by 3 bases; unmatched bases: 5. The CDR3 contains 16 residues. Per germline, CDR1 MNHNS and CDR2 SASEGT. The CDR3: CASSGGTSGFYNEQFF. The CDR3 nucleotides are TGTGCCAGCAGTGGAGGGACTAGCGGATTCTACAATGAGCAGTTCTTC.

In this sample, this clonotype turned up a few times. The rearrangement links TRBV9 to TRBJ2-6; D call uncertain. The CDR3 consists of 14 residues. CDR1 and CDR2 (germline): SGDLS, YYNGEE. Trimming left V 0 bases short and J 4 bases short, with 5 bases between. For the CDR3, the DNA is TGTGCCAGCAGCGTAGTGGGGGGGGCCAACGTCCTGACTTTC. It encodes CASSVVGGANVLTF.

Ten or more counts support this clonotype. The J gene is TRBJ2-5, the V gene TRBV28, with 14 nucleotides matching TRBD2. This CDR3 is 15 amino acids long. V trimming: 5 bases; J trimming: 5 bases; junction bases outside the gene matches: 4. The V gene's germline CDR1 is MDHEN and CDR2 SYDVKM. CDR3 region: CASSQTSGREETQYF. CDR3 DNA: TGTGCCAGCAGTCAGACTAGCGGGAGGGAGGAGACCCAGTACTTC. Based on the CDR3 plus reference TRBV28 and TRBJ2-5, the full variable domain is DVKVTQSSRYLVKRTGEKVFLECVQDMDHENMFWYRQDPGLGLRLIYFSYDVKMKEKGDIPEGYSVSREKKERFSLILESASTNQTSMYLCASSQTSGREETQYFGPGTRLLVL.

This clonotype was seen at least ten times. This chain joins TRBV5-4 and TRBJ2-1, with 8 bases lining up with TRBD2. The CDR3 consists of 18 residues. Losses at the gene ends were 0 bases for V and 1 base for J; bases not matched to a gene: 9. CDR1 SGHNT and CDR2 YYREEE come from the germline V gene (reference sequence). As DNA, the CDR3 is TGTGCCAGCAGCTTGGTACTAGCGGCTGACTATTCCTACAATGAGCAGTTCTTC. Its protein is CASSLVLAADYSYNEQFF. The complete variable domain, with remaining parts taken from reference TRBV5-4 and TRBJ2-1, reads ETGVTQSPTHLIKTRGQQVTLRCSSQSGHNTVSWYQQALGQGPQFIFQYYREEENGRGNFPPRFSGLQFPNYSSELNVNALELDDSALYLCASSLVLAADYSYNEQFFGPGTRLTVL.

This clonotype has only a few counts. The chain is built from TRBV11-2 and TRBJ2-5; D not resolved. V was cut by 5 bases and J by 3 bases, with 16 bases left in between. The CDR3 spans 15 residues. CDR1 is SGHAT, CDR2 FQNNGV, per germline. The CDR3 sequence is CASSPPPANKETQYF. CDR3 nucleotides: TGTGCCAGCAGCCCCCCCCCCGCCAACAAAGAGACCCAGTACTTC. Full variable domain (remainder filled in from reference TRBV11-2 and TRBJ2-5): EAGVAQSPRYKIIEKRQSVAFWCNPISGHATLYWYQQILGQGPKLLIQFQNNGVVDDSQLPKDRFSAERLKGVDSTLKIQPAKLEDSAVYLCASSPPPANKETQYFGPGTRLLVL.

This clonotype appeared a few times. The chain recombines TRBV20-1 with TRBJ2-7, with D unclear. The CDR3 runs 12 residues. Germline V lookup: CDR1 DFQATT, CDR2 SNEGSKA (reference sequence). V lost 2 bases and J 2 bases, leaving 7 bases between the germline ends. CDR3 region: CSARYQAYEQYF. For the CDR3, the DNA is TGCAGTGCTAGATACCAAGCCTACGAGCAGTACTTC.

This clonotype was observed a handful of times. This chain joins TRBV3-1 and TRBJ2-5; 10 bases align to TRBD2. J gave up 6 bases and V 3 bases, and 7 bases lay outside the gene matches. Germline CDR1 LGHDT, CDR2 YNNKEL (reference sequence). The CDR3 loop spans 15 amino acids. CDR3 nucleotide sequence: TGTGCCAGCAGCCAGTTGGCTAGCGGGGGAAAGACCCAGTACTTC. Its translation is CASSQLASGGKTQYF.

The chain joins TRBV12-3 or TRBV12-4 to TRBJ1-1, with D unresolved. The CDR3 totals 14 residues. The ends were cut back, 3 bases at V and 5 bases at J, with 13 bases in the middle. Here the CDR3 reads CASSLVGSRTEAFF. The DNA of the CDR3 is TGTGCCAGCAGTTTGGTCGGAAGCAGGACTGAAGCTTTCTTT.

This clonotype was recorded at least ten times. This CDR3 reads CASSDRGGATEAFF. In nucleotides, the CDR3 is TGTGCCAGCAGTGACCGGGGGGGGGCCACTGAAGCTTTCTTT. The chain uses TRBV6-4 and TRBJ1-1; TRBD1 might be the D (6 bases). The V end was cut by 2 bases, the J end by 4 bases, with 11 bases between. CDR1 MRHNA and CDR2 SNTAGT come from the germline V gene. CDR3 length: 14 residues.

This clonotype has a handful of counts. This chain uses TRBV9 with TRBJ2-2; the match to TRBD2 covers 10 bases. Germline V CDR1 and CDR2: SGDLS, YYNGEE. Trimming cost V 0 bases and J 6 bases; bases outside gene matches: 2. CDR3 length: 15 amino acids. The CDR3 DNA sequence: TGTGCCAGCAGCGTAGGGAGCGGGGGGGCCGGGGAGCTGTTTTTT. As protein: CASSVGSGGAGELFF.

This clonotype was recorded only once. This rearrangement joins TRBV18 to TRBJ1-5; D remains unclear. The V end lost 3 bases, the J end lost 4 bases, and 10 bases lay between the germline ends. The CDR3 extends over 14 amino acids. Germline CDR1 is KGHSH and CDR2 is LQKENI. CDR3 bases: TGTGCCAGCTCACCCGCGCCGTCGAATCAGCCCCAGCATTTT. Translation gives CASSPAPSNQPQHF.

Only a few counts were recorded for this clonotype. The chain couples TRBV3-1 to TRBJ1-6; 9 bases line up with TRBD1. The CDR3 is 17 residues long. The V segment lost 8 bases and the J segment 0 bases; nucleotides outside the gene matches: 8. Per the germline V gene, CDR1 is LGHDT and CDR2 is YNNKEL (reference sequence). CDR3 bases: TGTGCCAGCCGGGGACAGGGCTCAAGCTCCTATAATTCACCCCTCCACTTT. Protein: CASRGQGSSSYNSPLHF.

This clonotype was recorded many times. The chain links TRBV19 to TRBJ1-1, with a possible D match to TRBD1 (5 bases). In germline, CDR1 is LNHDA, CDR2 SQIVND (reference sequence). The CDR3 consists of 13 residues. Trimming removed 4 bases at V and 6 bases at J, with 12 bases between. CDR3 sequence: CASSRDYWAEAFF. The CDR3 DNA reads as TGTGCCAGTAGTAGGGACTACTGGGCTGAAGCTTTCTTT.

Many counts were recorded for this clonotype. CDR3 DNA: TGTGCCAGCAGTGTAACTAGCGTCGGGGAGCTGTTTTTT. Translation: CASSVTSVGELFF. The chain recombines TRBV27 with TRBJ2-2; 7 nucleotides match TRBD2. The junction had 4 bases not matched to a gene; V was cut back by 5 bases and J by 7 bases. The CDR3 sequence is 13 residues long. Germline V CDR1 and CDR2: MNHEY, SMNVEV (reference sequence).

In this sample, this clonotype turned up many times. This sequence joins TRBV11-2 and TRBJ2-5; D not resolved. CDR3 length: 13 residues. With 2 bases removed from V and 7 bases from J, the gap between germline ends came to 11 bases. The germline V gene encodes CDR1 SGHAT and CDR2 FQNNGV. The CDR3 loop reads CASSLKADGTQYF. In DNA form, the CDR3 reads TGTGCCAGCAGCTTAAAGGCAGACGGGACCCAGTACTTC.